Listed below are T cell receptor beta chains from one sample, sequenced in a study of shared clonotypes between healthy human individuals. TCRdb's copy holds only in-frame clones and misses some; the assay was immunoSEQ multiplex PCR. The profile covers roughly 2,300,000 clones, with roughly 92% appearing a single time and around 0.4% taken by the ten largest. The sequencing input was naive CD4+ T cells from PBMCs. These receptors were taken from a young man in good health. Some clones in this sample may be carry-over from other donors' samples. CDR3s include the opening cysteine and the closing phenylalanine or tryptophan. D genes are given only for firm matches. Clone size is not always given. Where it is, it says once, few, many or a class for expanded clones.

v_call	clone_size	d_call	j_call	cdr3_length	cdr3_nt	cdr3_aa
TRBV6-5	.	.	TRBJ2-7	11	TGTGCCAGCAGTACGATTAAGGGGCAGTACTTC	CASSTIKGQYF
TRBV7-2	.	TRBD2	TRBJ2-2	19	TGTGCCAGCAGCTTCCGGGGATCTAGCGGGAGTTTTAGCACCGGGGAGCTGTTTTTT	CASSFRGSSGSFSTGELFF
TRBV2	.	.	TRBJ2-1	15	TGTGCCAGCAGTGAACAGGGGGGACCGTACAATGAGCAGTTCTTC	CASSEQGGPYNEQFF
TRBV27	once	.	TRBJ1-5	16	TGTGCCAGCAGTTCATGGACCGGCCAACCCGGGTGGCCCCAGCATTTT	CASSSWTGQPGWPQHF
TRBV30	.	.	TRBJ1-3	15	TGTGCCTGGAGTGTCCAGGGGCTGGGCGGAAACACCATATATTTT	CAWSVQGLGGNTIYF
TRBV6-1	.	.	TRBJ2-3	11	TGTGCCAGCAGCCGTCAAGATACGCAGTATTTT	CASSRQDTQYF
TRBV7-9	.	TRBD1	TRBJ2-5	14	TGTGCCAGCAGCTTAGAGGGGGCTGTCGGGACCCAGTACTTC	CASSLEGAVGTQYF
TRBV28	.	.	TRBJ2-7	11	TGTGCCAGCAGAACGGTCGGCGAGCAGTACTTC	CASRTVGEQYF
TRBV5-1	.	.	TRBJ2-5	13	TGCGCCAGCAGCTCCGGGGAGGCGGAGACCCAGTACTTC	CASSSGEAETQYF
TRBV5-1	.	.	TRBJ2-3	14	TGCGCCAGCAGCAACCGACAGCTCCGGGGTACGCAGTATTTT	CASSNRQLRGTQYF
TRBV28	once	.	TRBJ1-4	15	TGTGCCAGCAGTTTACTAGTCAGGGGAGGTGAAAAACTGTTTTTT	CASSLLVRGGEKLFF
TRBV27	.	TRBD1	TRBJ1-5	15	TGTGCCAGCAGTGATCTCGACAGGGGCAATCAGCCCCAGCATTTT	CASSDLDRGNQPQHF
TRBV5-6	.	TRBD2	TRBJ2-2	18	TGTGCCAGCAGCTTGCTAGCGGGAGGGCAGATACGGACCGGGGAGCTGTTTTTT	CASSLLAGGQIRTGELFF
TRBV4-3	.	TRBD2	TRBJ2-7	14	TGCGCCAGCAGCCTAACGGGACTAGGCGCCGAGCAGTACTTC	CASSLTGLGAEQYF
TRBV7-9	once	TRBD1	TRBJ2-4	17	TGTGCCAGCAGCTCCACCCCCGGGACAGGGTACCCAAACATTCAGTACTTC	CASSSTPGTGYPNIQYF
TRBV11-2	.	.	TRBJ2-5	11	TGTGCCAGCAGCGTCCTAGAGACCCAGTACTTC	CASSVLETQYF
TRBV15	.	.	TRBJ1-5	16	TGTGCCACCAGCGCCCTCGGCACCGGGGTGGGCCAGCCCCAGCATTTT	CATSALGTGVGQPQHF
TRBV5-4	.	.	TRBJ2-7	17	TGTGCCAGCAGCCCCGAGATTGGACGGATTATTCCCTACGAGCAGTACTTC	CASSPEIGRIIPYEQYF
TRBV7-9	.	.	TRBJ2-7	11	TGTGCCAGCAGCTCTCGGATAGAGCAGTACTTC	CASSSRIEQYF
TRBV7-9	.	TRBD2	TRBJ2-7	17	TGTGCCAGCAGCTCCCGTCGACTAGCGGGAGTCCGCGACGAGCAGTACTTC	CASSSRRLAGVRDEQYF
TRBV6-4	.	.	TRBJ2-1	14	TGTGCCAGCAGTCTCCGGCGCGCAGACAATGAGCAGTTCTTC	CASSLRRADNEQFF
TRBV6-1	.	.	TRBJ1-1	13	TGTGCCAGCAGGGGACTTGGAAACACTGAAGCTTTCTTT	CASRGLGNTEAFF
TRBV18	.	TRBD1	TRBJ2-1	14	TGTGCCAGCTCTTCAGGGGGCGGCTACAATGAGCAGTTCTTC	CASSSGGGYNEQFF
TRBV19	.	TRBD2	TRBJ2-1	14	TGTGCCAGTAGTAGGCGGGAGGGCAGAAATGAGCAGTTCTTC	CASSRREGRNEQFF
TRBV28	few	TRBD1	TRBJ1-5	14	TGTGCCAGCAGTACCCCGACAGGGAACCAGCCCCAGCATTTT	CASSTPTGNQPQHF
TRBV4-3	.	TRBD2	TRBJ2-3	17	TGCGCCAGCAGCCAAGATCGGACTAGCGGGAGCTCAGATACGCAGTATTTT	CASSQDRTSGSSDTQYF
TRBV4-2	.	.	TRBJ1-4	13	TGTGCCAGCAGCCAAGACTGGGGGGGAAAACTGTTTTTT	CASSQDWGGKLFF
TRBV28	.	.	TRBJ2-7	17	TGTGCCAGCAGTAGGCTTCAGTCGGGACTCGGCTCCTACGAGCAGTACTTC	CASSRLQSGLGSYEQYF